This record looks at one T cell receptor beta chain sequence and its context. Its antigen is not known. An end of the junction does not agree with germline; a read error may underlie this. TCR beta cDNA was made from 400 to 500 ng total RNA with a constant-region primer. Three-round nested multiplex PCR performed with slightly modified ARM-PCR produced the TCR beta libraries. Rounds one and two of PCR, each of roughly 10 cycles, were primed with TRBV1-TRBV30 forward primers and a C-beta reverse primer. Each CDR3 protein gets one entry after TCRdb re-called the multiplex PCR reads with MiXCR. The sample records some 64,000 distinct CDR3 sequences, about 71% being singletons. Co-extracted RNA and DNA came from roughly 20-30 mg of unsorted bulk tissue. The authors sampled five separate regions per tumor. These data originate in a study of tumor-infiltrating lymphocytes in primary liver carcinoma. Notes on the study in general: Only about 8-25% of top clones were detected in all five tumor regions. Between tumor regions, pairs overlapped more than tumor-adjacent and tumor-blood pairs did. Tumor specimens were characterized by a significantly higher top-250-clone fraction than blood (p = 0.039).

Germline V gene lookup returns CDR1 SGHAT and CDR2 FQNNGV. This CDR3 contains 16 residues. The sample comprised liver tumor tissue from sampling region 4. Subset meaning: tumor region T4, right-lateral pole. The sequence was collected from a man aged 40-49 years with primary liver carcinoma and hepatitis B virus infection. The chain is built from TRBV11-2 and TRBJ1-1, with D perhaps matching TRBD1 (6 bases). CDR3 region: CASSPSRGLVNIETFF. Here the CDR3 DNA reads TGTGCCAGCAGCCCATCCAGGGGATTGGTGAACATTGAAACTTTCTTT.